This T cell receptor (beta chain) appears in the sequencing data of a study of blood T cell repertoires in COVID-19. About the research overall: Nucleic acid was either cDNA or gDNA, and it came from T cells, B-cell-depleted T cells, or PBMCs.

V lost 0 bases and J lost 8; bases outside the gene matches: 6. The CDR3 contains 15 residues. Germline CDR1 is MNHEY and CDR2 is SMNVEV (reference sequence). Per the study methods: Estimation of nucleated cell counts was performed using reference gene primer amplification. Assay: immunoSEQ multiplex PCR; the TCRdb copy retains only in-frame clones and omits some. The V and J calls and clone size come from that table; D and trimming were worked out from the DNA. The sample comprises fewer than 350,000 clones, about 91% of which are singletons, and roughly a tenth rests with the top ten. This study enrolled people aged about 18 to 100 from roughly 22 US geographic areas.

The chain employs TRBV27 and TRBJ2-1; 8 bases match TRBD1. The clonotype was recovered from a middle-aged woman who had recovered from COVID-19. Sequenced material: PBMCs or T cells enriched from blood (not recorded which). CDR3 region: CASSLSADRVHEQFF. Here the CDR3 DNA reads TGTGCCAGCAGTTTATCGGCGGACAGGGTACATGAGCAGTTCTTC.